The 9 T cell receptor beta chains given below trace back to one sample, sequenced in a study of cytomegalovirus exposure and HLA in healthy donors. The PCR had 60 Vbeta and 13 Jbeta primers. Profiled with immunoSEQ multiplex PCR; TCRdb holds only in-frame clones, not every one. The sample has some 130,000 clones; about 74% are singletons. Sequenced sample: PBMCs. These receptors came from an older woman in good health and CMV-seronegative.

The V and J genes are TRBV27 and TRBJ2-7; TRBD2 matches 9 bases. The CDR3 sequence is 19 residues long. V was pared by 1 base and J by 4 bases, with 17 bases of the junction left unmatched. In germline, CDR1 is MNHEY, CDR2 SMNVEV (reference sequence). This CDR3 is CASSLLRRGSGLALYEQYF. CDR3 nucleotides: TGTGCCAGCAGTTTATTGAGAAGGGGTAGTGGACTAGCGTTGTACGAGCAGTACTTC.

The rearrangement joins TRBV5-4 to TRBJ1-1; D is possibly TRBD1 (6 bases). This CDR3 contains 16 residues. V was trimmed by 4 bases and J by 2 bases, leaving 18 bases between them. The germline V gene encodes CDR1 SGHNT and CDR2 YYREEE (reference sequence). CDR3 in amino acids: CASSLFGDIANTEAFF. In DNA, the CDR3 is TGTGCCAGCAGCCTATTTGGGGACATCGCTAACACTGAAGCTTTCTTT.

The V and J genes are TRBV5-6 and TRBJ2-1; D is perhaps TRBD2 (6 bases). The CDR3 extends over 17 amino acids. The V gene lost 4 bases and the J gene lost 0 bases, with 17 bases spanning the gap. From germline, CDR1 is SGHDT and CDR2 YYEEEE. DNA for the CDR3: TGTGCCAGCAGCGTTCGGGAAGCGGGCCTCTCCTACAATGAGCAGTTCTTC. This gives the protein CASSVREAGLSYNEQFF.

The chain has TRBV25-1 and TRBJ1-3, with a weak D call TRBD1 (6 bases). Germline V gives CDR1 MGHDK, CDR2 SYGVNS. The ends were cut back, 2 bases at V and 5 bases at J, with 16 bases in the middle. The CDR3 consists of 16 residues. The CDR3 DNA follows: TGTGCCAGCAGTGAAACACAGGGCGGTGGTAGAAACACCATATATTTT. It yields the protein CASSETQGGGRNTIYF.

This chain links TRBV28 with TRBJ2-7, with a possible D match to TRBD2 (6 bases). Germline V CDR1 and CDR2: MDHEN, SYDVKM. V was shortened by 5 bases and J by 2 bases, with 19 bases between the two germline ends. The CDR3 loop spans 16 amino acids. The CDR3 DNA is TGTGCCAGCAGTCCGAGGTATATCCGCGGGACCTACGAGCAGTACTTC. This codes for CASSPRYIRGTYEQYF. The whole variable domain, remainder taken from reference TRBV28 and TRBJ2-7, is DVKVTQSSRYLVKRTGEKVFLECVQDMDHENMFWYRQDPGLGLRLIYFSYDVKMKEKGDIPEGYSVSREKKERFSLILESASTNQTSMYLCASSPRYIRGTYEQYFGPGTRLTVT.

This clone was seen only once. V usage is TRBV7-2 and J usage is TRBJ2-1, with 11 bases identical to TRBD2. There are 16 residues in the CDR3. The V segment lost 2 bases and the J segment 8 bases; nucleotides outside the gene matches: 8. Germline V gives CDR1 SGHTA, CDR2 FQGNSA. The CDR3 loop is CASSLRVSGGAHEQFF. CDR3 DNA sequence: TGTGCCAGCAGCTTACGGGTTAGCGGGGGGGCGCATGAGCAGTTCTTC.

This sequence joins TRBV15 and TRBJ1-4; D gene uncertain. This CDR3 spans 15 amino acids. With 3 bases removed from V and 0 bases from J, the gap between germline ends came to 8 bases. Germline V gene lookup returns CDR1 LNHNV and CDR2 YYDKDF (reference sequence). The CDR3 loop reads CATSRYQATNEKLFF. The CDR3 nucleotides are TGTGCCACCAGCAGGTATCAGGCAACTAATGAAAAACTGTTTTTT.

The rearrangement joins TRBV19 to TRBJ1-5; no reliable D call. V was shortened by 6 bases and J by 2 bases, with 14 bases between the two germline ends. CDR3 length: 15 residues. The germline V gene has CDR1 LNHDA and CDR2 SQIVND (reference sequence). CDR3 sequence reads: CASSNLKSGNQPQHF. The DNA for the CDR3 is TGTGCCAGTAGCAACCTAAAAAGCGGCAATCAGCCCCAGCATTTT. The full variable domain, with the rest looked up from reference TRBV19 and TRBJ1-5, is DGGITQSPKYLFRKEGQNVTLSCEQNLNHDAMYWYRQDPGQGLRLIYYSQIVNDFQKGDIAEGYSVSREKKESFPLTVTSAQKNPTAFYLCASSNLKSGNQPQHFGDGTRLSIL.

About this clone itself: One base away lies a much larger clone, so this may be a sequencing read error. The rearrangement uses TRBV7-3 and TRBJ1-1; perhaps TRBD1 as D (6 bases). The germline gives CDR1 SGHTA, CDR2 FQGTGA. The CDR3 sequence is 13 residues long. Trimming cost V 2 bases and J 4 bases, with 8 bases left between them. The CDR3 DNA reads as TGTGCCAGCAGCTTACAGGGGATCACTGAAGCTTTCTTT. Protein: CASSLQGITEAFF.